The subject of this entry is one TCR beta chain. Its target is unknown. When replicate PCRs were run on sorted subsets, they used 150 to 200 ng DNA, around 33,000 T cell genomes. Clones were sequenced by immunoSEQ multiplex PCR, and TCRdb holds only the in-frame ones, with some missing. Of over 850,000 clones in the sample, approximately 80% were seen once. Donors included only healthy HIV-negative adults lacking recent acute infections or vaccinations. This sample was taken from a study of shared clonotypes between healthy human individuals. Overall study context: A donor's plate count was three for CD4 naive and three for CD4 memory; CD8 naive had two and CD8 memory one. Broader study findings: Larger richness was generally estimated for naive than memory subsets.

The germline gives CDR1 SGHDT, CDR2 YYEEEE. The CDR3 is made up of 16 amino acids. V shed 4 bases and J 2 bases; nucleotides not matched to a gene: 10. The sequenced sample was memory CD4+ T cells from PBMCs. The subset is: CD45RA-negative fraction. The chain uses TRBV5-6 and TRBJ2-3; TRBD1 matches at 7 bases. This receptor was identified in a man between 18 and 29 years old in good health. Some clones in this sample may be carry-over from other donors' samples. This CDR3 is CASSQQDRIITDTQYF. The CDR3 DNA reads TGTGCCAGCAGCCAACAGGACAGGATCATCACAGATACGCAGTATTTT.